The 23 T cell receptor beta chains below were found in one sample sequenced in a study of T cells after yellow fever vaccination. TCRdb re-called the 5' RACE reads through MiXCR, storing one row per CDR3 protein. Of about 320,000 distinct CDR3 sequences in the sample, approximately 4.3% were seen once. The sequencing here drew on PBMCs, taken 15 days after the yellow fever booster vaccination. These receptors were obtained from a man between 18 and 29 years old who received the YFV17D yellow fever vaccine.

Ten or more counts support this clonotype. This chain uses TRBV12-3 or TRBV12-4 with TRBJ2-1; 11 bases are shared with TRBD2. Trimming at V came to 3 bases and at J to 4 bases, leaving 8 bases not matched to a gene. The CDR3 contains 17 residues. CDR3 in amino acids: CASSFTILAGEYNEQFF. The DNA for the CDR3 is TGTGCCAGCAGTTTCACCATACTAGCGGGGGAGTACAATGAGCAGTTCTTC.

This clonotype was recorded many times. The DNA of the CDR3 is TGTGCCAGCTCCCCGAACCGGGGGCTTACAAACACTGAAGCTTTCTTT. This sequence encodes CASSPNRGLTNTEAFF. The V call is TRBV18, the J call TRBJ1-1; D is possibly TRBD1 (6 bases). In germline, CDR1 is KGHSH, CDR2 LQKENI. This CDR3 comprises 16 residues. With 6 bases removed from V and 2 bases from J, the gap between germline ends came to 19 bases.

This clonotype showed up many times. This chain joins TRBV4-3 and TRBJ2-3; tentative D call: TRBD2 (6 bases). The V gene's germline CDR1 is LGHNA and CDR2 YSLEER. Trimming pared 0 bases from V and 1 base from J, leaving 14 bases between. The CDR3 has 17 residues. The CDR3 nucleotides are TGCGCCAGCAGCCAAGATCCACCCGGCGGGGGCACAGATACGCAGTATTTT. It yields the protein CASSQDPPGGGTDTQYF.

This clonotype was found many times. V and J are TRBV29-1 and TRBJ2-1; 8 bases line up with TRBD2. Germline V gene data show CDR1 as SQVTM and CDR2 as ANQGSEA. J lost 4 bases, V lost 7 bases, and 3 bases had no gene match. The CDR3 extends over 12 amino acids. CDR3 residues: CSDKRGYNEQFF. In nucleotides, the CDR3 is TGCAGCGATAAGCGGGGGTACAATGAGCAGTTCTTC.

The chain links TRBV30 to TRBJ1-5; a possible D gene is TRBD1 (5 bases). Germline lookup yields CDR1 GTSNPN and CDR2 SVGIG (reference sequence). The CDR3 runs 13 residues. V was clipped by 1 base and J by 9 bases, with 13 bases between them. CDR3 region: CAWSGTGGTPQHF. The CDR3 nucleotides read TGTGCCTGGAGTGGGACTGGGGGAACGCCCCAGCATTTT.

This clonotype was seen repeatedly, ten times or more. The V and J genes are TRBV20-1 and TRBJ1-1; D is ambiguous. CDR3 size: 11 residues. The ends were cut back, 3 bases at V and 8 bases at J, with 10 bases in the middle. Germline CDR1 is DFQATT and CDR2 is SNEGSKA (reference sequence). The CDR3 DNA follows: TGCAGTGCTAGGTCGAGGCCGGAAGCTTTCTTT. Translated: CSARSRPEAFF.

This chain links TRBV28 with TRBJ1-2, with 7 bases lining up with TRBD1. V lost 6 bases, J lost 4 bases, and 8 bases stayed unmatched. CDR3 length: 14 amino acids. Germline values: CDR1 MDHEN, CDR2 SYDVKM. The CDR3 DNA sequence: TGTGCCAGCAGCCGCCCGGGACAGAGCTATGGCTACACCTTC. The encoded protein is CASSRPGQSYGYTF.

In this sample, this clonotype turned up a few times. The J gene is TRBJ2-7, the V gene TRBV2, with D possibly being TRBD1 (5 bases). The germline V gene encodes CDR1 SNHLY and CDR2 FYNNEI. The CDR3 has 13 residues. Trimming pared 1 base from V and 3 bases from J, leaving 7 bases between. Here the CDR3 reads CASSEEGIYEQYV. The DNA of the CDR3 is TGTGCCAGCAGTGAAGAGGGGATCTACGAGCAGTACGTC.

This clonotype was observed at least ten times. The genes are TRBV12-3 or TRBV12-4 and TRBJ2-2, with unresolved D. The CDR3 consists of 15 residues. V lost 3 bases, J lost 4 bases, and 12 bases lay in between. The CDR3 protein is CASSLRSVITGELFF. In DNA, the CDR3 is TGTGCCAGCAGTTTGCGTTCCGTTATCACCGGGGAGCTGTTTTTT.

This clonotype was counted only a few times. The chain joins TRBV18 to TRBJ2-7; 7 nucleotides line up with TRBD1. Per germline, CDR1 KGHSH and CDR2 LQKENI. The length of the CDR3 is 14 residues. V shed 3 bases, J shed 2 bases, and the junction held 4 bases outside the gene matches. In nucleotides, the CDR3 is TGTGCCAGCTCACCGACAGGGAAGGCCTACGAGCAGTACTTC. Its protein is CASSPTGKAYEQYF.

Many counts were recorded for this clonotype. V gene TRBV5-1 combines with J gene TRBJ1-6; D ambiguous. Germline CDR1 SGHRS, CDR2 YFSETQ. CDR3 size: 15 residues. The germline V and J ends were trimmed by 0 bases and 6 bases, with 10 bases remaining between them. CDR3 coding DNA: TGCGCCAGCAGCTTGGCCTCGGGCCTTAATTCACCCCTCCACTTT. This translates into CASSLASGLNSPLHF.

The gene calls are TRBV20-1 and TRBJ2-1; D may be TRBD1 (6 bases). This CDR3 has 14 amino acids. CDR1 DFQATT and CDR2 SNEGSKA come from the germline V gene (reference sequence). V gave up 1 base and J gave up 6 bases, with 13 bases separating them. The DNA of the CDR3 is TGCAGTGCTAGAGGGGGACATAGACGCAATGAGCAGTTCTTC. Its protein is CSARGGHRRNEQFF.

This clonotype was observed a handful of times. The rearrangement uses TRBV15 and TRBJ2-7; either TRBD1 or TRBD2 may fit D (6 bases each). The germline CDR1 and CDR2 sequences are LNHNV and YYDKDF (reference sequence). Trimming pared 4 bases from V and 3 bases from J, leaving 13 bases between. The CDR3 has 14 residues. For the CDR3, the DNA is TGTGCCACCAGCATACAGGGAGGATACTACGAGCAGTACTTC. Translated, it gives CATSIQGGYYEQYF.

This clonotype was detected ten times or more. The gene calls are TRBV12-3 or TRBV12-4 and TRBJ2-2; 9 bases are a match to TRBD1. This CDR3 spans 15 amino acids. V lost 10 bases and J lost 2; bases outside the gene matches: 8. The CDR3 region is CAIMTGGENTGELFF. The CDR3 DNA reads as TGTGCCATTATGACAGGGGGTGAAAACACCGGGGAGCTGTTTTTT.

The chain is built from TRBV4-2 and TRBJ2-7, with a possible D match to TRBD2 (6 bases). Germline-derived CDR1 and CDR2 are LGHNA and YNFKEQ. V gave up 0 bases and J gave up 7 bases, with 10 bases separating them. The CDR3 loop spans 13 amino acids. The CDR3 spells CASSQDTEGEQYF. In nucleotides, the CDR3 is TGTGCCAGCAGCCAAGACACGGAGGGAGAGCAGTACTTC.

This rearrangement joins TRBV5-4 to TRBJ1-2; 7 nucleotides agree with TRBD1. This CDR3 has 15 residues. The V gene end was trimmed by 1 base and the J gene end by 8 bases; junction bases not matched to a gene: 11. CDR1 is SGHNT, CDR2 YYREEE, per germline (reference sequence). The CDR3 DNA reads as TGTGCCAGCAGCTTGAACCCCGACAGGGTGTACGGCTACACCTTC. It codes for CASSLNPDRVYGYTF.

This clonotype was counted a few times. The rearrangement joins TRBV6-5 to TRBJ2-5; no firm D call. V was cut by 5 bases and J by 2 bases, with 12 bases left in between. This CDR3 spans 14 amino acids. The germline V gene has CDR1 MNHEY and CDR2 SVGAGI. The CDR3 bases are TGTGCCAGCAGTCGCATCAGCCCACAAGAGACCCAGTACTTC. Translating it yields CASSRISPQETQYF.

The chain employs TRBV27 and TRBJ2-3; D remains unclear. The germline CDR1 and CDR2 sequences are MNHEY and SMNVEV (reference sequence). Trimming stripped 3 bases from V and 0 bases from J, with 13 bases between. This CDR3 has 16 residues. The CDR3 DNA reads TGTGCCAGCAGTTTTCGACGGCGCGCTAGCACAGATACGCAGTATTTT. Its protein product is CASSFRRRASTDTQYF.

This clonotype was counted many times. The CDR3 protein is CASSALLLRTEAFF. CDR3 bases: TGCGCCAGCAGCGCCCTCCTCCTCAGGACTGAAGCTTTCTTT. The chain has TRBV4-1 and TRBJ1-1; D call uncertain. CDR1 is MGHRA, CDR2 YSYEKL, per germline. This CDR3 has 14 amino acids. V dropped 5 bases and J dropped 5 bases, with 15 bases sitting between them.

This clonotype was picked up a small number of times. The CDR3 protein is CASSQEETANQPQHF. CDR3 nucleotides: TGTGCCAGCAGCCAAGAAGAGACAGCTAATCAGCCCCAGCATTTT. The rearrangement links TRBV3-2 to TRBJ1-5. TRBV3-2 is given as a pseudogene. This CDR3 comprises 15 residues.

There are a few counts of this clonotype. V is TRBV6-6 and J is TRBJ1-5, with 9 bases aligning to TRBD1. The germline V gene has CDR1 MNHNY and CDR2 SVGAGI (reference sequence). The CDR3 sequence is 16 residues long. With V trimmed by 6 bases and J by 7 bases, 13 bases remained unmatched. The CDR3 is CASSRGTGRRGQPQHF. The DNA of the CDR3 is TGTGCCAGCAGCCGCGGGACAGGGCGTCGGGGGCAGCCCCAGCATTTT.

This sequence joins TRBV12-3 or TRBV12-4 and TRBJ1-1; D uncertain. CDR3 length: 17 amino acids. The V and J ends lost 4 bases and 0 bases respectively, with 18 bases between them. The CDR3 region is CASSSPGGNIMNTEAFF. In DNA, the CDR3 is TGTGCCAGCAGTTCCCCGGGTGGGAACATTATGAACACTGAAGCTTTCTTT.

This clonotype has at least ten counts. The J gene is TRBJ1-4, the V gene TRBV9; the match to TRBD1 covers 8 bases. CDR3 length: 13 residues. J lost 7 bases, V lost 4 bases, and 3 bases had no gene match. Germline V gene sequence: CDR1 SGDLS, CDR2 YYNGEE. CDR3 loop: CASSPQGGEKLFF. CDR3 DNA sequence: TGTGCCAGCAGCCCACAGGGGGGTGAAAAACTGTTTTTT.